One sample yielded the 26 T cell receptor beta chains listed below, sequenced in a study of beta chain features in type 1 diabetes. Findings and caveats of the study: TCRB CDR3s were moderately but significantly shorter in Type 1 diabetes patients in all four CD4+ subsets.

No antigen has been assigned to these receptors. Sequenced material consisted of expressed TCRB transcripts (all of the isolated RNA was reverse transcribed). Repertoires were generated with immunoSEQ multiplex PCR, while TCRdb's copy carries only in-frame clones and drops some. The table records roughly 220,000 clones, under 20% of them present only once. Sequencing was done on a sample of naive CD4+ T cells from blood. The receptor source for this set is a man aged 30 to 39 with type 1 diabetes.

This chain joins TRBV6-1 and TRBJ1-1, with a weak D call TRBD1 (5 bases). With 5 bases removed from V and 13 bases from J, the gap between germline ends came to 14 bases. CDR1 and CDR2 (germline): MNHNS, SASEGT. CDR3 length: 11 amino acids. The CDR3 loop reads CASSSRATDFF. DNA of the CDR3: TGTGCCAGCAGTAGCCGGGCGACAGATTTCTTT.

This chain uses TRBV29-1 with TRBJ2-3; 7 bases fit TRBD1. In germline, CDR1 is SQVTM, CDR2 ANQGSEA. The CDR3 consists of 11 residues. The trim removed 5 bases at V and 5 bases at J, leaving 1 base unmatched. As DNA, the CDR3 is TGCAGCGTTACAGGGGTAGATACGCAGTATTTT. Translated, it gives CSVTGVDTQYF.

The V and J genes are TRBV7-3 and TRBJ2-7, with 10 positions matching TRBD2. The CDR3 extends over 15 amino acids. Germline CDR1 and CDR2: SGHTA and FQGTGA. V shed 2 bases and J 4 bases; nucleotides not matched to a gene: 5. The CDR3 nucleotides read TGTGCCAGCAGCTTAGGGGCTAGCGGGAGTTACGAGCAGTACTTC. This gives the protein CASSLGASGSYEQYF.

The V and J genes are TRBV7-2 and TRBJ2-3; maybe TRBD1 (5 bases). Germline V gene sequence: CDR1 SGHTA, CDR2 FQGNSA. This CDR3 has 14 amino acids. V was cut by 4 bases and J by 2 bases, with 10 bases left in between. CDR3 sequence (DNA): TGTGCCAGCAGCTCCAGCAGGGACACAGATACGCAGTATTTT. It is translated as CASSSSRDTDTQYF.

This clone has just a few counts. Written as DNA, the CDR3 is TGCGCCAGCAGCCAAGAGGGACCGGCACTAGCGGGCATTCAGTACTTC. Amino acid sequence: CASSQEGPALAGIQYF. This chain joins TRBV4-3 and TRBJ2-4; TRBD2 agrees at 9 bases. The CDR3 totals 16 residues. The germline gives CDR1 LGHNA, CDR2 YSLEER. J gave up 9 bases and V 0 bases, and 9 bases lay outside the gene matches.

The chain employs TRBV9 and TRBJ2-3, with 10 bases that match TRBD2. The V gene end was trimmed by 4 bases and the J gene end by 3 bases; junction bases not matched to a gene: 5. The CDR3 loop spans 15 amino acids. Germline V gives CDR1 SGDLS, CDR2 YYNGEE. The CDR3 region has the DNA TGTGCCAGCAGCCTGCCGGGACTAGCGACAGATACGCAGTATTTT. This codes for CASSLPGLATDTQYF.

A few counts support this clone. DNA for the CDR3: TGTGCCAGCACCCGAACCGCGGGGACGGGACTCACAGATACGCAGTATTTT. This translates into CASTRTAGTGLTDTQYF. The chain recombines TRBV7-2 with TRBJ2-3, with D maybe TRBD2 (6 bases). The CDR3 totals 17 residues. The germline V gene encodes CDR1 SGHTA and CDR2 FQGNSA. V lost 7 bases to trimming and J lost 2 bases, with 22 bases between them.

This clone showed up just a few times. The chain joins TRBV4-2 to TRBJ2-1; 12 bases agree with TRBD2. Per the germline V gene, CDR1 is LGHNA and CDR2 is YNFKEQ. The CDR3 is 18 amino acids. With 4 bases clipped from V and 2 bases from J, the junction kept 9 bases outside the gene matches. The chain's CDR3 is CASSPGLAGKLAYNEQFF. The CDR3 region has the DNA TGTGCCAGCAGCCCAGGACTAGCGGGAAAATTGGCCTACAATGAGCAGTTCTTC.

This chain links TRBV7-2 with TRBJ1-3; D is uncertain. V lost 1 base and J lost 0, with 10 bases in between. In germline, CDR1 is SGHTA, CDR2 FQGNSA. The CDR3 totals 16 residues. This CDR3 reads CASSLGGTLSGNTIYF. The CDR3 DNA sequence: TGTGCCAGCAGCTTAGGAGGAACACTCTCTGGAAACACCATATATTTT.

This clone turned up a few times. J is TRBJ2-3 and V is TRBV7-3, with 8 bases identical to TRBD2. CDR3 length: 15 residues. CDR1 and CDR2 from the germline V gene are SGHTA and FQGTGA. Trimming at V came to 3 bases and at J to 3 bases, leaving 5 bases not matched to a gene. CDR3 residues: CASSFRAGVTDTQYF. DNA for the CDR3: TGTGCCAGCAGCTTCAGAGCGGGAGTTACAGATACGCAGTATTTT.

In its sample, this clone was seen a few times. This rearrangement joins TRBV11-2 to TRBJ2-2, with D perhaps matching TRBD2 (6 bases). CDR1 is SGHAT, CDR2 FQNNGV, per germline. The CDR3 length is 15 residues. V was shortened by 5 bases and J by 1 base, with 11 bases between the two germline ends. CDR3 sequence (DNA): TGTGCCAGCAGCCCCGGGACTCAGAACACCGGGGAGCTGTTTTTT. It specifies CASSPGTQNTGELFF.

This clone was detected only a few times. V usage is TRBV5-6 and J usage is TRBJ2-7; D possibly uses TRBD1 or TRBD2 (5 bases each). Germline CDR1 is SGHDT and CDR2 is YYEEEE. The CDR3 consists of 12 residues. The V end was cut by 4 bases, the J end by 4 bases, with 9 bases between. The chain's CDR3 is CASSRGEYEQYF. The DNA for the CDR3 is TGTGCCAGCAGCAGGGGAGAGTACGAGCAGTACTTC. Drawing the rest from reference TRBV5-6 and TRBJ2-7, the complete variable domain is DAGVTQSPTHLIKTRGQQVTLRCSPKSGHDTVSWYQQALGQGPQFIFQYYEEEERQRGNFPDRFSGHQFPNYSSELNVNALLLGDSALYLCASSRGEYEQYFGPGTRLTVT.

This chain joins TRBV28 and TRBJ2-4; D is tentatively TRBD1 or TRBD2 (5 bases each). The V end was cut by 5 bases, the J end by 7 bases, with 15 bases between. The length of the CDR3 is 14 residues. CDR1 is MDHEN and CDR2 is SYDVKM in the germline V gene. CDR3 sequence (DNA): TGTGCCAGCAGTACCGGGACGAGTGGGAACATTCAGTACTTC. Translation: CASSTGTSGNIQYF.

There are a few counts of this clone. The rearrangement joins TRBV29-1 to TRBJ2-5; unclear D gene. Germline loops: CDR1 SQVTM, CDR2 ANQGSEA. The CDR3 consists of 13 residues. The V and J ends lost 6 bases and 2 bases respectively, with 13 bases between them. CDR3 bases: TGCAGCGTCGTGACGTCTGGGCAAGAGACCCAGTACTTC. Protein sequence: CSVVTSGQETQYF.

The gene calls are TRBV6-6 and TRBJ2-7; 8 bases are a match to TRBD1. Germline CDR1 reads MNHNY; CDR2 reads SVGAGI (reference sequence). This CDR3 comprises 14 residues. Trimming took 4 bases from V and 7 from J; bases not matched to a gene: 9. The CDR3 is CASSFGTGDREQYF. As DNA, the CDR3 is TGTGCCAGCAGTTTCGGGACAGGCGATAGAGAGCAGTACTTC.

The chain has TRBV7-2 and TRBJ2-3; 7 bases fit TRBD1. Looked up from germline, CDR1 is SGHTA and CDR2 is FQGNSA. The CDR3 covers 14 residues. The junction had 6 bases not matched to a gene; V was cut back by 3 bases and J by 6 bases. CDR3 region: CASSFNRGMDTQYF. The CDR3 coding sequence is TGTGCCAGCAGCTTTAACAGGGGCATGGATACGCAGTATTTT.

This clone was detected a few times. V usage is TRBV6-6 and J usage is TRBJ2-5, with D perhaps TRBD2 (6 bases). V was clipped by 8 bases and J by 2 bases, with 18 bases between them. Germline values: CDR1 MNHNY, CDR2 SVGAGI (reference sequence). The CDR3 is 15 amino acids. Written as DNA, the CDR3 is TGTGCCAGCTTGCAGGCGGGGCATAGACAAGAGACCCAGTACTTC. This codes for CASLQAGHRQETQYF.

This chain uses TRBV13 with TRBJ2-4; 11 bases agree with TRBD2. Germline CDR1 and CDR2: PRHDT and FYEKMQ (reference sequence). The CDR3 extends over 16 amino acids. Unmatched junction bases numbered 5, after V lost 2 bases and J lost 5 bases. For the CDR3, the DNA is TGTGCCAGCAGCTTATTAGCGGGAGGGACAGAAAACATTCAGTACTTC. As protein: CASSLLAGGTENIQYF.

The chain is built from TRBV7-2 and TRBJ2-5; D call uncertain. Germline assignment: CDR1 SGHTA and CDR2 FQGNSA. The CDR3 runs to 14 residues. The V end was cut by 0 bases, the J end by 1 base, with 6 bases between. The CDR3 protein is CASSLAWVQETQYF. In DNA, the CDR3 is TGTGCCAGCAGCTTAGCTTGGGTCCAAGAGACCCAGTACTTC.

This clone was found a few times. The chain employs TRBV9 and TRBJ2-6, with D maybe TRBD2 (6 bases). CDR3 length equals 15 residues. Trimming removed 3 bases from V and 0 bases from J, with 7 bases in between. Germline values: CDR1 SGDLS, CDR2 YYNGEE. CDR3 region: CASSEGGSGANVLTF. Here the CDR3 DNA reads TGTGCCAGCAGCGAGGGAGGCTCTGGGGCCAACGTCCTGACTTTC.

CDR3 DNA: TGTGCCAGCAGCGTTACAGAAAAAAAAGATACGCAGTATTTT. Protein: CASSVTEKKDTQYF. The chain links TRBV9 to TRBJ2-3; D remains ambiguous. V was trimmed by 2 bases and J by 5 bases, leaving 12 bases between them. This CDR3 has 14 residues. Germline CDR1 reads SGDLS; CDR2 reads YYNGEE.

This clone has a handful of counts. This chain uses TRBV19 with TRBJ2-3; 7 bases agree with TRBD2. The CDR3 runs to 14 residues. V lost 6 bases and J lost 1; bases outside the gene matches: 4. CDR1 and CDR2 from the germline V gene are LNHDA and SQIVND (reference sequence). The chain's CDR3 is CASRSGIGTDTQYF. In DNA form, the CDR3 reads TGTGCCAGTAGGAGCGGGATCGGCACAGATACGCAGTATTTT.

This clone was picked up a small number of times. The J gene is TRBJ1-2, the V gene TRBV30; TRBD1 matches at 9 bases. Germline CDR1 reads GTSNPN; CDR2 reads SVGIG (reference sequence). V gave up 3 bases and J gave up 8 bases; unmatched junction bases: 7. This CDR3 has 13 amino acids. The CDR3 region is CAWRNRGLSGYTF. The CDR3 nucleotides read TGTGCCTGGAGGAACAGGGGGCTATCCGGCTACACCTTC.

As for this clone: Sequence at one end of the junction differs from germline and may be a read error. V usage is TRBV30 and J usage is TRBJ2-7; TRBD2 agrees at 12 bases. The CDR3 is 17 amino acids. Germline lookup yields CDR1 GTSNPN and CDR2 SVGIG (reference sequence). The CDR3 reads CSWSTWTGLAGTYEQYF. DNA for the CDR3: TGTTCCTGGAGTACCTGGACCGGACTAGCGGGAACCTACGAGCAGTACTTC.

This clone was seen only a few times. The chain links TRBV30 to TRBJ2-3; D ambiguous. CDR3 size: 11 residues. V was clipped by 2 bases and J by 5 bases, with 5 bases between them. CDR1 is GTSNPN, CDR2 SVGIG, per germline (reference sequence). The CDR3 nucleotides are TGTGCCTGGAGTAGGAGAGATACGCAGTATTTT. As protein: CAWSRRDTQYF.

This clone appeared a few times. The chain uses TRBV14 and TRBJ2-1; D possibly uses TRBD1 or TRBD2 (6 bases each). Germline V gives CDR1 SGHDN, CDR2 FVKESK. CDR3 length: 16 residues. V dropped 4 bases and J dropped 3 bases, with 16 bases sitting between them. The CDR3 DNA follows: TGTGCCAGCAGCCGTCGACGCGGGACATTCTACAATGAGCAGTTCTTC. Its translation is CASSRRRGTFYNEQFF.